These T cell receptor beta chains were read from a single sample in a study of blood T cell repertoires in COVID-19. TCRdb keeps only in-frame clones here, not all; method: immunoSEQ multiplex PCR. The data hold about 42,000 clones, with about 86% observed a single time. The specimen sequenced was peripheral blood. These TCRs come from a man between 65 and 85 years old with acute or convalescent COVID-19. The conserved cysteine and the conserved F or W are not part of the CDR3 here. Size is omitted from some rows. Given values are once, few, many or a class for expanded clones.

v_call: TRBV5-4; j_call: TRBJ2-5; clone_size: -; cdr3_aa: ASSLPQGQETQY
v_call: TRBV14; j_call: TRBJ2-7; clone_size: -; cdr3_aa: ASSQGLTSGRAYEQY
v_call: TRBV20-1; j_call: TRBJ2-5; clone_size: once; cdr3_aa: SASADSQETQY
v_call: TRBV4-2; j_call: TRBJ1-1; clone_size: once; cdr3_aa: ASSQDQADVNTEAF
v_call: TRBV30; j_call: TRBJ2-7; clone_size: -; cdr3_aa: AWSVLSLAGAHEQY
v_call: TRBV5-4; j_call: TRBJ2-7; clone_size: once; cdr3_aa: ASSLDGGRPYEQY
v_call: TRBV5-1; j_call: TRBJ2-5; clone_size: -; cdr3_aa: ASSWTRGGWEETQY
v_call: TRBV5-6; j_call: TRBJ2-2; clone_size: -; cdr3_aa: ASSLGTGRTGELF
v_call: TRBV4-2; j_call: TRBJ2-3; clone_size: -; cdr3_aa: ASSQGSSGGHTDTQY
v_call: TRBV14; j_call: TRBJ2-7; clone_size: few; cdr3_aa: ASSLGQGNEQY
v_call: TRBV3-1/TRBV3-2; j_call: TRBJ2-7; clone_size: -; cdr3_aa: ASSQVQRSYEQY
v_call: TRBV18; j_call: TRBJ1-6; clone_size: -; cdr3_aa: ASSPDSSYNSPLH
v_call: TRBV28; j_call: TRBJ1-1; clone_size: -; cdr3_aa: ASSLGQTVNTEAF
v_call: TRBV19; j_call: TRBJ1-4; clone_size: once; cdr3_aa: ASSLSSQTTNEKLF
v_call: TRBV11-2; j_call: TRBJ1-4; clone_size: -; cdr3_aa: ASSREKGVGEKLF
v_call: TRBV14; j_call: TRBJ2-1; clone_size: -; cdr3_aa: ASSQGVGLASLGEQF
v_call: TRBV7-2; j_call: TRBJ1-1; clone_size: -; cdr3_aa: ASSLRMGGALNTEAF
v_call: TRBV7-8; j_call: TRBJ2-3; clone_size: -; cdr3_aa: ASSLAGHLSTDTQY
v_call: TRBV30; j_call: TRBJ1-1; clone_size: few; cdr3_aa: AWSGLTGGITEAF
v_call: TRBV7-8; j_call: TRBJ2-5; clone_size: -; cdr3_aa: ASSGSNQETQY
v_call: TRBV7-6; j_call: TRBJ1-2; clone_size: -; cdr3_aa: ASSPDRVGYT
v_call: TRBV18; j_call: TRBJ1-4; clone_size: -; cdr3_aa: ASSPPTGGDEKLF
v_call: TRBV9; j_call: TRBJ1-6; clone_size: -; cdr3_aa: ASSVEVGSDSPLH
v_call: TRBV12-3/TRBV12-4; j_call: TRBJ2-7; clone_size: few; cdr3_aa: ASTSGTLGEQY
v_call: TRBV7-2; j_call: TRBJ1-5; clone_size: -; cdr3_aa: ASSAGLRGSNQPQH
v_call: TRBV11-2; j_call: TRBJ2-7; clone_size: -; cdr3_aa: ASSLGLAGQY
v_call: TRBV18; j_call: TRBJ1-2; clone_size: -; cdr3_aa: ASSPSGQSLEDT
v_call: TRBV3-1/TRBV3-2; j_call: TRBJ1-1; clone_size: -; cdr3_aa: ASSHPTGLETEAF
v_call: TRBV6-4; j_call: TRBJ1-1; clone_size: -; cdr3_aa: ASSAGGNTEAF
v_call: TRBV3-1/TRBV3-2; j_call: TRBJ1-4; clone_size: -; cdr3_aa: ASSPFTGSNEKLF
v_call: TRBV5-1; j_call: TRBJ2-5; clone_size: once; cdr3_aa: ASSLTTRGGGETQY
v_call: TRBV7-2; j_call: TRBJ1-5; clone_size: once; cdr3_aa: ASSSGQGDQPQH
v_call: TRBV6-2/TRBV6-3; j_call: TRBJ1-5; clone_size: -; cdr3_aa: ASSASPGGGDQPQH
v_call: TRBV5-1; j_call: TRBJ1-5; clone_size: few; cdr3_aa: ASSLSGGRDQPQH
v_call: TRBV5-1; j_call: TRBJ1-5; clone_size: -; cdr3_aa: ASRWESNQPQH
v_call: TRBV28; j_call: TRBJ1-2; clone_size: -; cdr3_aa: ASSLSTGGPYGYT
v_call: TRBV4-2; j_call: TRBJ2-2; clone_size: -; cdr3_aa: ASSQETPGQGLWNTGELF
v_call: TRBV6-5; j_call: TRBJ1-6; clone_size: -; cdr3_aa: ASKLRGSPLH
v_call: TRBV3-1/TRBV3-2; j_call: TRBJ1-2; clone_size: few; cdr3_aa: ASSPSPTVGYGYT
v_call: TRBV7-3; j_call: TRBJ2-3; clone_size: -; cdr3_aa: AWSLGLAGPDTQY
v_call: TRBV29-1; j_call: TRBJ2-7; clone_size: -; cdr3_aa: SVTAGREQY
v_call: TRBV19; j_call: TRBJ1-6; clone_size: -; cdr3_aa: ATMGVFNSPLH
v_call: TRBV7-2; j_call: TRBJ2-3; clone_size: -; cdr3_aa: ASSLRTSGILTDTQY
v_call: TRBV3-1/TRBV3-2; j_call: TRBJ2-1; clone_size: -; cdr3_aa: ASSQERGDNEQF
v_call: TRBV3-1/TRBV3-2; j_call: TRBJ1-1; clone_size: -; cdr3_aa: ASSQAGDTEAF
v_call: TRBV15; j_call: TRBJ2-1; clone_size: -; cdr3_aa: ATGSRYEQF
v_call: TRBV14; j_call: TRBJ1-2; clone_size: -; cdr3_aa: ASSQGLGGYYGYT
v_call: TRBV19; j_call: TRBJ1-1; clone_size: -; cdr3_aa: ASTSTGMGMNTEAF
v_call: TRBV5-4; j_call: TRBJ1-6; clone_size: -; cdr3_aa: ASSLRGGGGNSPLH
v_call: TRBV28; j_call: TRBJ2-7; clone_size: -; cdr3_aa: ASRFRDSYR
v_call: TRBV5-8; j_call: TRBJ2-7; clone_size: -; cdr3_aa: ASSARQLEQY
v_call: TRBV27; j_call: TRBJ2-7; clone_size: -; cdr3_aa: ASSLSGRAGTYEQY
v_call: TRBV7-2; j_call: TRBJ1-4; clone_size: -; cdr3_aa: ASSLVVGPGGKLF
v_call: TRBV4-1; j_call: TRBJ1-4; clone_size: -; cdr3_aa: ASRPSQGENEKLF